This is a list of T cell receptor beta chains from one sample in a study of T cell responses to AZD1222 COVID-19 vaccine. Clones were sequenced by immunoSEQ multiplex PCR, and TCRdb holds only the in-frame ones, with some missing. The data contain around 250,000 clones, just over 90% of them singletons. Material: peripheral blood, obtained on day 0 of AZD1222 vaccination. The receptors derive from an adult in good health. CDR3s include the opening cysteine and the closing phenylalanine or tryptophan. The order of the fields is J gene, V gene, D gene, CDR3 DNA, CDR3 protein. D genes are given only for firm matches.

TRBJ1-2 TRBV5-6 . TGTGCCAGCAGCTCACTCCCTTATGGCTACACCTTC CASSSLPYGYTF
TRBJ2-5 TRBV7-2 . TGTGCCAGCAGCTCCTCCCGGGGGACTTGGGAGACCCAGTACTTC CASSSSRGTWETQYF
TRBJ2-2 TRBV7-2 . TGTGCCAGCAGCCCGCGGGGCGACGGGGAGCTGTTTTTT CASSPRGDGELFF
TRBJ1-1 TRBV9 . TGTGCCAGCAGCGTAGCTCCCGGGAACACTGAAGCTTTCTTT CASSVAPGNTEAFF
TRBJ1-1 TRBV7-9 . TGTGCCAGCAGAGAAGGGTTTGAAGCTTTCTTT CASREGFEAFF
TRBJ1-6 TRBV30 . TGTGCCTGGCGGGCGGCTATTAATTCACCCCTCCACTTT CAWRAAINSPLHF
TRBJ1-4 TRBV7-9 . TGTGCCAGCAGCGGCCCCGGGAATGAAAAACTGTTTTTT CASSGPGNEKLFF
TRBJ2-2 TRBV9 . TGTGCCAGCAGCGCCGGGCATCCCCCGAACACCGGGGAGCTGTTTTTT CASSAGHPPNTGELFF
TRBJ2-3 TRBV29-1 TRBD2 TGCAGCGTTGAAAGTAGCGGGAGAACAGATACGCAGTATTTT CSVESSGRTDTQYF
TRBJ2-7 TRBV27 . TGTGCCAGCAGTCCTCGAGGACGAACCTACGAGCAGTACTTC CASSPRGRTYEQYF